This T cell receptor beta chain originates from a study of blood T cell repertoires in COVID-19. Clinical histories supplied by participants themselves formed the basis of cohort assignment. Exposed study participants had met a COVID-19 case within 2 weeks before entry. Original handling: Estimates of nucleated cell counts were drawn from the amplification of reference gene primers. Profiled with immunoSEQ multiplex PCR; TCRdb holds only in-frame clones, not every one. That table furnishes V, J and clone size, whereas the DNA furnished D and trimming. The repertoire holds 350,000 to 500,000 clones, nearly 90% seen once, with 1.4% to 1.5% in the top ten. Sequencing was done on a sample of PBMCs or T cells enriched from blood (not recorded which). This receptor was taken from a woman aged 18 to 35 who had been exposed to COVID-19.

The CDR3 DNA reads TGTGCCAGCTCACCACGGCAGGCCTTCTCCTACTCTGGGGCCAACGTCCTGACTTTC. Its protein product is CASSPRQAFSYSGANVLTF. The rearrangement uses TRBV18 and TRBJ2-6; no reliable D call. Looked up from germline, CDR1 is KGHSH and CDR2 is LQKENI. The V and J ends lost 1 base and 0 bases respectively, with 16 bases between them. The CDR3 totals 19 residues.